The next 22 T cell receptor beta chains were all read from a single sample in a study of blood T cell repertoires in COVID-19. TCRdb keeps only in-frame clones here, not all; method: immunoSEQ multiplex PCR. The profile shows around 140,000 clones, about 85% of them singletons. Input material: peripheral blood. The receptor source for this set is a human donor with acute or convalescent COVID-19. The donor label of this sample is uncertain.

This chain connects TRBV7-8 to TRBJ2-2; tentative D call: TRBD2 (7 bases). The ends were cut back, 5 bases at V and 4 bases at J, with 14 bases in the middle. The CDR3 length is 15 residues. Germline-derived CDR1 and CDR2 are SGHVS and FQNEAQ. The CDR3 DNA is TGTGCCAGCAGCCGAGGGGGGGAGAGCACCGGGGAGCTGTTTTTT. Residues: CASSRGGESTGELFF.

The chain combines TRBV11-2 with TRBJ2-7; 8 nucleotides match TRBD2. Germline loops: CDR1 SGHAT, CDR2 FQNNGV. The CDR3 is made up of 15 amino acids. Trimming took 3 bases from V and 0 from J; bases not matched to a gene: 4. DNA of the CDR3: TGTGCCAGCAGCTTTCAAGCGGGAGTCTCCTACGAGCAGTACGTC. Its protein product is CASSFQAGVSYEQYV.

This clone was recorded once. V and J are TRBV3-1 (or the pseudogene TRBV3-2) and TRBJ1-2; D may be TRBD1 (5 bases). V was trimmed by 4 bases and J by 8 bases, leaving 20 bases between them. The germline V gene encodes CDR1 LGHDT and CDR2 YNNKEL (reference sequence). CDR3 length: 15 amino acids. The chain's CDR3 is CASSPPSTTSGGYTF. Written as DNA, the CDR3 is TGTGCCAGCAGCCCCCCGTCGACGACATCAGGGGGCTACACCTTC.

This clone has just a few counts. The rearrangement links TRBV5-4 to TRBJ2-5; tentative D call: TRBD2 (6 bases). The CDR3 is 13 residues long. The germline V and J ends were trimmed by 4 bases and 5 bases, with 12 bases remaining between them. From germline, CDR1 is SGHNT and CDR2 YYREEE (reference sequence). CDR3 DNA sequence: TGTGCCAGCAGCAGTCGCGGGGTCGAGACCCAGTACTTC. It translates to CASSSRGVETQYF.

The V gene is TRBV15, the J gene TRBJ1-3; a possible D gene is TRBD1 (5 bases). This CDR3 spans 14 amino acids. Trimming cost V 8 bases and J 0 bases, with 11 bases left between them. Per germline, CDR1 LNHNV and CDR2 YYDKDF (reference sequence). CDR3 DNA sequence: TGTGCCACCCGTACAGGCAACTCTGGAAACACCATATATTTT. The encoded protein is CATRTGNSGNTIYF. Filled out from reference TRBV15 and TRBJ1-3, the complete variable domain reads DAMVIQNPRYQVTQFGKPVTLSCSQTLNHNVMYWYQQKSSQAPKLLFHYYDKDFNNEADTPDNFQSRRPNTSFCFLDIRSPGLGDTAMYLCATRTGNSGNTIYFGEGSWLTVV.

J is TRBJ2-3 and V is TRBV6-5, with D perhaps TRBD2 (6 bases). The CDR3 contains 15 residues. Germline values: CDR1 MNHEY, CDR2 SVGAGI. Trimming took 0 bases from V and 9 from J, leaving 16 bases between them. CDR3 loop: CASSYSRRLGRTQYF. The CDR3 coding sequence is TGTGCCAGCAGTTACTCGAGAAGGCTCGGGAGAACGCAGTATTTT.

This clone was seen once. The genes are TRBV19 and TRBJ1-5, with TRBD1 as a possible D gene (6 bases). The CDR3 is made up of 16 amino acids. Germline-derived CDR1 and CDR2 are LNHDA and SQIVND (reference sequence). V was cut by 0 bases and J by 4 bases, with 13 bases left in between. The CDR3: CASSIDLQGMNQPQHF. As DNA, the CDR3 is TGTGCCAGTAGTATAGACCTACAGGGTATGAATCAGCCCCAGCATTTT.

V and J are TRBV14 and TRBJ1-2; maybe TRBD1 (5 bases). The germline V gene encodes CDR1 SGHDN and CDR2 FVKESK. The CDR3 totals 16 residues. Trimming left V 0 bases short and J 14 bases short, with 25 bases between. In DNA, the CDR3 is TGTGCCAGCAGCCAAGATCGGTTGCGGTGGGGGGTTAGTCTAACCTTC. Its translation: CASSQDRLRWGVSLTF.

This chain uses TRBV4-3 with TRBJ2-7, with 7 bases identical to TRBD1. This CDR3 spans 17 amino acids. Germline V lookup: CDR1 LGHNA, CDR2 YSLEER. Trimming cost V 0 bases and J 0 bases; bases outside gene matches: 8. The CDR3 spells CASSQEVRTGVSYEQYF. In DNA form, the CDR3 reads TGCGCCAGCAGCCAAGAGGTCCGGACAGGCGTCTCCTACGAGCAGTACTTC.

The chain is built from TRBV19 and TRBJ1-1, with 10 nucleotides matching TRBD1. This CDR3 is built from 15 residues. V lost 4 bases, J lost 6 bases, and 8 bases stayed unmatched. Germline CDR1 reads LNHDA; CDR2 reads SQIVND (reference sequence). CDR3 amino acids: CASSSGTGDYAEAFF. CDR3 nucleotide sequence: TGTGCCAGTAGTAGTGGGACAGGGGACTACGCTGAAGCTTTCTTT.

V and J are TRBV7-9 and TRBJ2-2, with 8 bases matching TRBD1. V shed 1 base and J 7 bases; nucleotides not matched to a gene: 5. This CDR3 has 15 residues. Germline V CDR1 and CDR2: SEHNR, FQNEAQ (reference sequence). CDR3 in amino acids: CASSLGQGAIGELFF. CDR3 nucleotide sequence: TGTGCCAGCAGCTTAGGTCAGGGGGCGATCGGGGAGCTGTTTTTT.

V usage is TRBV19 and J usage is TRBJ1-1; D uncertain. Germline V gives CDR1 LNHDA, CDR2 SQIVND (reference sequence). This CDR3 spans 12 amino acids. V was pared by 10 bases and J by 6 bases, with 15 bases between. The CDR3 region is CATARWSSEAFF. The DNA for the CDR3 is TGTGCCACCGCGAGGTGGAGTTCTGAAGCTTTCTTT. The whole variable domain, filled in from reference TRBV19 and TRBJ1-1, reads DGGITQSPKYLFRKEGQNVTLSCEQNLNHDAMYWYRQDPGQGLRLIYYSQIVNDFQKGDIAEGYSVSREKKESFPLTVTSAQKNPTAFYLCATARWSSEAFFGQGTRLTVV.

The chain couples TRBV6-2 or TRBV6-3 to TRBJ1-2, with TRBD1 identical over 10 bases. Germline-derived CDR1 and CDR2 are MNHEY and SVGEGT. V lost 2 bases to trimming and J lost 4 bases; unmatched junction nucleotides: 7. This CDR3 region has 16 residues. The CDR3 sequence: CASSYPTGGAIYGYTF. The CDR3 coding sequence is TGTGCCAGCAGTTACCCGACAGGGGGCGCGATCTATGGCTACACCTTC.

The CDR3 reads CAAHSNYGYTF. The DNA of the CDR3 is TGTGCCGCCCACAGCAACTATGGCTACACCTTC. V and J are TRBV28 and TRBJ1-2; D ambiguous. The CDR3 covers 11 residues. Trimming pared 11 bases from V and 2 bases from J, leaving 9 bases between. Germline V gene data show CDR1 as MDHEN and CDR2 as SYDVKM.

CDR3 in DNA: TGTGCCAGCAGCCCAAAACGACAGGGCCTTTCTGGCTACACCTTC. Translated: CASSPKRQGLSGYTF. This chain connects TRBV5-6 to TRBJ1-2; 7 nucleotides match TRBD1. J was trimmed by 7 bases and V by 4 bases; bases with no gene match: 13. The germline V gene encodes CDR1 SGHDT and CDR2 YYEEEE. The CDR3 is made up of 15 amino acids.

V and J are TRBV19 and TRBJ1-4, with a tentative D call TRBD1 (5 bases). The germline gives CDR1 LNHDA, CDR2 SQIVND (reference sequence). This CDR3 contains 15 residues. V was pared by 5 bases and J by 4 bases, with 14 bases between. CDR3 sequence: CASSPSRANNEKLFF. CDR3 sequence (DNA): TGTGCCAGTAGTCCGAGCAGGGCGAATAATGAAAAACTGTTTTTT. The entire variable domain, with the rest obtained from reference TRBV19 and TRBJ1-4, is as follows: DGGITQSPKYLFRKEGQNVTLSCEQNLNHDAMYWYRQDPGQGLRLIYYSQIVNDFQKGDIAEGYSVSREKKESFPLTVTSAQKNPTAFYLCASSPSRANNEKLFFGSGTQLSVL.

V gene TRBV7-2 combines with J gene TRBJ1-1, with 7 bases that match TRBD1. Germline lookup yields CDR1 SGHTA and CDR2 FQGNSA. The ends lost 5 bases at V and 5 bases at J; junction bases unmatched: 5. This CDR3 spans 13 amino acids. The CDR3 reads CASSTIQGTEAFF. For the CDR3, the DNA is TGTGCCAGCAGCACAATACAGGGGACTGAAGCTTTCTTT.

This clone showed up just once. The CDR3 coding sequence is TGTGCCAGCAGCTGGGACAGCTCCTACGAGCAGTACTTC. This gives the protein CASSWDSSYEQYF. The chain combines TRBV7-3 with TRBJ2-7; TRBD1 matches at 7 bases. The CDR3 is made up of 13 amino acids. Germline values: CDR1 SGHTA, CDR2 FQGTGA. With V trimmed by 4 bases and J by 0 bases, 0 bases remained unmatched.

This clone has only one observation. The chain employs TRBV10-3 and TRBJ1-2; 12 nucleotides line up with TRBD1. Germline V gives CDR1 ENHRY, CDR2 SYGVKD. The CDR3 has 15 amino acids. J was trimmed by 4 bases and V by 7 bases; bases with no gene match: 7. In nucleotides, the CDR3 is TGTGCCATCACCGGGACAGGGGGCACTTCCTATGGCTACACCTTC. Residues: CAITGTGGTSYGYTF.

This sequence joins TRBV7-6 and TRBJ2-5; D perhaps matches TRBD2 (7 bases). The CDR3 totals 16 residues. Germline CDR1 and CDR2: SGHVS and FNYEAQ. The germline V and J ends were trimmed by 4 bases and 6 bases, with 21 bases remaining between them. CDR3 DNA: TGTGCCAGCAGCTGGGGGGGCGGGGTGCCGGAAAAGACCCAGTACTTC. This codes for CASSWGGGVPEKTQYF.

The chain recombines TRBV2 with TRBJ1-6, with TRBD1 as a possible D gene (5 bases). V was shortened by 6 bases and J by 0 bases, with 15 bases between the two germline ends. Germline-derived CDR1 and CDR2 are SNHLY and FYNNEI. The CDR3 is made up of 17 amino acids. CDR3 in DNA: TGTGCCAGCAGAGGAGGGGCGGTGAGCTCCTATAATTCACCCCTCCACTTT. Its translation: CASRGGAVSSYNSPLHF.

V is TRBV6-2 or TRBV6-3 and J is TRBJ2-6, with 9 bases lining up with TRBD1. Germline CDR1 and CDR2: MNHEY and SVGEGT. The length of the CDR3 is 19 residues. J was trimmed by 2 bases and V by 4 bases; bases with no gene match: 12. CDR3 sequence (DNA): TGTGCCAGCAGTTCCGCCCGGGACAGGGTAGAAGCTGGGGCCAACGTCCTGACTTTC. Amino acid sequence: CASSSARDRVEAGANVLTF.